The 27 T cell receptor beta chains below come from one sample, sequenced in a study of cytomegalovirus exposure and HLA in healthy donors. TCRdb keeps only in-frame clones here, not all; method: immunoSEQ multiplex PCR. The sample has about 83,000 clones; approximately 96% are singletons. Sequences were obtained from PBMCs. The source is a woman aged 18 to 35 in good health and CMV-seronegative.

The chain carries TRBV6-5 and TRBJ2-1, with D unresolved. CDR1 is MNHEY, CDR2 SVGAGI, per germline. The V and J ends lost 6 bases and 4 bases respectively, with 4 bases between them. This CDR3 contains 11 residues. The DNA of the CDR3 is TGTGCCAGCAGGCGATACAATGAGCAGTTCTTC. Protein sequence: CASRRYNEQFF.

This rearrangement joins TRBV29-1 to TRBJ2-1; D ambiguous. The germline gives CDR1 SQVTM, CDR2 ANQGSEA. V was shortened by 2 bases and J by 2 bases, with 7 bases between the two germline ends. The CDR3 is 13 amino acids. The CDR3 sequence is CSVEPSAYNEQFF. Written as DNA, the CDR3 is TGCAGCGTTGAACCATCAGCCTACAATGAGCAGTTCTTC.

This rearrangement joins TRBV27 to TRBJ1-1, with D tentatively TRBD1 (6 bases). Germline lookup yields CDR1 MNHEY and CDR2 SMNVEV (reference sequence). This CDR3 comprises 15 residues. V was cut by 3 bases and J by 4 bases, with 15 bases left in between. CDR3 protein: CASSLGALGGTEAFF. In DNA, the CDR3 is TGTGCCAGCAGTTTGGGGGCCCTAGGCGGCACTGAAGCTTTCTTT.

The chain recombines TRBV7-8 with TRBJ2-3, with 7 bases fitting TRBD1. Losses at the gene ends were 5 bases for V and 2 bases for J; bases not matched to a gene: 7. The CDR3 is 15 amino acids. Germline CDR1 and CDR2: SGHVS and FQNEAQ. CDR3 region: CASSPSTGSTDTQYF. Written as DNA, the CDR3 is TGTGCCAGCAGCCCTTCGACAGGGTCCACAGATACGCAGTATTTT.

The chain joins TRBV5-1 to TRBJ2-1; TRBD2 matches 8 bases. Trimming at V came to 2 bases and at J to 9 bases, leaving 10 bases not matched to a gene. CDR1 and CDR2 (germline): SGHRS, YFSETQ. The CDR3 consists of 15 residues. The DNA of the CDR3 is TGCGCCAGCAGCTTCGCCGGGAGGGGGTCTATTGAGCAGTTCTTC. It yields the protein CASSFAGRGSIEQFF. Looking up the rest from reference TRBV5-1 and TRBJ2-1 gives the full variable domain: KAGVTQTPRYLIKTRGQQVTLSCSPISGHRSVSWYQQTPGQGLQFLFEYFSETQRNKGNFPGRFSGRQFSNSRSEMNVSTLELGDSALYLCASSFAGRGSIEQFFGPGTRLTVL.

CDR3: CASSLLASGGETQYF. CDR3 nucleotide sequence: TGCGCCAGCAGCTTGCTTGCTAGCGGAGGGGAGACCCAGTACTTC. V and J are TRBV5-1 and TRBJ2-5, with 7 bases aligning to TRBD2. Per the germline V gene, CDR1 is SGHRS and CDR2 is YFSETQ. The length of the CDR3 is 15 residues. The junction had 8 bases not matched to a gene; V was cut back by 1 base and J by 5 bases.

This clone has only one observation. This chain connects TRBV6-1 to TRBJ1-2, with TRBD1 as a possible D gene (6 bases). V lost 4 bases and J lost 6, with 15 bases in between. The CDR3 runs to 14 residues. In germline, CDR1 is MNHNS, CDR2 SASEGT. This CDR3 is CASSVGQGKNGYTF. CDR3 DNA sequence: TGTGCCAGCAGTGTCGGGCAGGGGAAAAATGGCTACACCTTC.

The chain recombines TRBV19 with TRBJ2-1; 12 bases fit TRBD2. CDR3 length: 16 amino acids. Germline values: CDR1 LNHDA, CDR2 SQIVND (reference sequence). With V trimmed by 5 bases and J by 1 base, 3 bases remained unmatched. In DNA, the CDR3 is TGTGCCAGTAGTCCTAGCGGGAGGGCATCCTACAATGAGCAGTTCTTC. Translating it yields CASSPSGRASYNEQFF.

The chain recombines TRBV30 with TRBJ2-7, with 8 bases aligning to TRBD2. The V segment lost 4 bases and the J segment 5 bases; nucleotides outside the gene matches: 4. Germline values: CDR1 GTSNPN, CDR2 SVGIG (reference sequence). There are 12 residues in the CDR3. The CDR3 protein is CAWTRGGDEQYF. In DNA, the CDR3 is TGTGCCTGGACCCGGGGGGGGGACGAGCAGTACTTC.

With respect to this clone: Germline is not matched at one junction end, which may reflect a read error. V usage is TRBV7-8 and J usage is TRBJ2-1; 12 nucleotides match TRBD2. The germline V gene has CDR1 SGHVS and CDR2 FQNEAQ. The CDR3 runs 15 residues. The CDR3 loop is CASSLAGGPTNEQFF. The CDR3 nucleotides are TGTGCCAGCAGCCTAGCGGGAGGGCCGACAAATGAGCAGTTCTTC.

The chain employs TRBV27 and TRBJ2-1; TRBD2 agrees at 11 bases. V was clipped by 8 bases and J by 4 bases; unmatched bases: 4. CDR1 is MNHEY, CDR2 SMNVEV, per germline (reference sequence). The length of the CDR3 is 14 residues. The CDR3 DNA follows: TGTGCCAGCCTAGCGGGAGGCCCTTACAATGAGCAGTTCTTC. Translated: CASLAGGPYNEQFF.

This clone was seen just once. This sequence joins TRBV5-1 and TRBJ2-2; D possibly corresponds to TRBD2 (6 bases). This CDR3 has 17 amino acids. The V and J ends lost 4 bases and 1 base respectively, with 17 bases between them. Germline CDR1 and CDR2: SGHRS and YFSETQ. The DNA of the CDR3 is TGCGCCAGCAGCCTTTATTCGGGACTGATGAACACCGGGGAGCTGTTTTTT. Translating gives CASSLYSGLMNTGELFF.

V and J are TRBV6-4 and TRBJ2-3; the D gene is possibly TRBD2 (5 bases). V dropped 6 bases and J dropped 2 bases, with 12 bases sitting between them. CDR1 is MRHNA, CDR2 SNTAGT, per germline. The CDR3 extends over 14 amino acids. The chain's CDR3 is CASRDRETTDTQYF. The CDR3, as DNA: TGTGCCAGCAGAGACCGGGAAACCACAGATACGCAGTATTTT.

The rearrangement uses TRBV5-6 and TRBJ2-7, with 8 bases identical to TRBD2. The V and J ends lost 3 bases and 3 bases, in that order; junction bases with no gene match: 5. The length of the CDR3 is 14 residues. Germline-derived CDR1 and CDR2 are SGHDT and YYEEEE. The CDR3 loop is CASSYGRGSYEQYF. The CDR3 nucleotides are TGTGCCAGCAGCTACGGGAGGGGCAGCTACGAGCAGTACTTC.

The V call is TRBV13, the J call TRBJ2-4; D ambiguous. Germline V gene lookup returns CDR1 PRHDT and CDR2 FYEKMQ (reference sequence). V lost 4 bases and J lost 1, with 8 bases in between. The CDR3 loop spans 14 amino acids. CDR3 in DNA: TGTGCCAGCAGCTCGTATCAGGCCAAAAACATTCAGTACTTC. Its translation is CASSSYQAKNIQYF.

The J gene is TRBJ2-1, the V gene TRBV11-3; 7 nucleotides align to TRBD2. The germline gives CDR1 SGHNT, CDR2 YENEEA. Trimming at V came to 5 bases and at J to 2 bases, leaving 12 bases not matched to a gene. CDR3 size: 17 residues. The CDR3 DNA sequence: TGTGCCAGCAGCGGCGGGGCGGGAGTATTAACCTACAATGAGCAGTTCTTC. Amino acid sequence: CASSGGAGVLTYNEQFF.

The rearrangement links TRBV6-1 to TRBJ1-2; possibly TRBD1 for D (6 bases). Germline loops: CDR1 MNHNS, CDR2 SASEGT. V dropped 4 bases and J dropped 4 bases, with 7 bases sitting between them. The CDR3 length is 12 residues. The CDR3 is CASSGQAYGYTF. The CDR3, as DNA: TGTGCCAGCAGTGGACAGGCCTATGGCTACACCTTC.

V and J are TRBV4-1 and TRBJ2-1, with D maybe TRBD2 (5 bases). The germline V gene encodes CDR1 MGHRA and CDR2 YSYEKL. V lost 2 bases, J lost 5 bases, and 16 bases lay in between. There are 16 residues in the CDR3. This chain's CDR3 is CASSQIASSVDNEQFF. In nucleotides, the CDR3 is TGCGCCAGCAGCCAAATTGCTAGCTCAGTTGACAATGAGCAGTTCTTC.

The rearrangement uses TRBV6-5 and TRBJ2-7; 9 bases are a match to TRBD2. The J segment lost 0 bases and the V segment lost 5 bases, leaving 5 bases of the junction unmatched. The CDR3 loop spans 15 amino acids. Germline assignment: CDR1 MNHEY and CDR2 SVGAGI. CDR3 in amino acids: CASSPTSGPSYEQYF. In DNA form, the CDR3 reads TGTGCCAGCAGTCCTACTAGCGGGCCCTCCTACGAGCAGTACTTC.

This clone came up once. V is TRBV19 and J is TRBJ1-1, with D possibly TRBD1 on 5 matching bases. Trimming pared 9 bases from V and 4 bases from J, leaving 15 bases between. Germline V lookup: CDR1 LNHDA, CDR2 SQIVND (reference sequence). CDR3 length equals 13 residues. The chain's CDR3 is CASERTMSTEAFF. The DNA of the CDR3 is TGTGCCAGCGAGAGGACAATGAGCACTGAAGCTTTCTTT. The whole variable domain, remainder taken from reference TRBV19 and TRBJ1-1, is DGGITQSPKYLFRKEGQNVTLSCEQNLNHDAMYWYRQDPGQGLRLIYYSQIVNDFQKGDIAEGYSVSREKKESFPLTVTSAQKNPTAFYLCASERTMSTEAFFGQGTRLTVV.

The J gene is TRBJ2-1, the V gene TRBV9; D remains ambiguous. CDR1 is SGDLS, CDR2 YYNGEE, per germline. The V end was cut by 0 bases, the J end by 4 bases, with 11 bases between. The CDR3 is 15 residues long. CDR3 DNA sequence: TGTGCCAGCAGCGTAGGTGACATCCTGTACAATGAGCAGTTCTTC. Translated: CASSVGDILYNEQFF.

DNA for the CDR3: TGTGCCAGTAGTATAAGGGCGGACGGGAGTGGGGATACGCAGTATTTT. Translating it yields CASSIRADGSGDTQYF. This chain connects TRBV19 to TRBJ2-3; a weak D match, TRBD2 (6 bases). The CDR3 contains 16 residues. CDR1 and CDR2 from the germline V gene are LNHDA and SQIVND (reference sequence). V was pared by 2 bases and J by 6 bases, with 18 bases between.

In DNA, the CDR3 is TGTGCCTGGAGTGTAGAGGGGGCGGCCTCCTACAATGAGCAGTTCTTC. It specifies CAWSVEGAASYNEQFF. The chain couples TRBV30 to TRBJ2-1; 7 nucleotides line up with TRBD1. CDR1 and CDR2 from the germline V gene are GTSNPN and SVGIG (reference sequence). V trimming: 0 bases; J trimming: 0 bases; junction bases outside the gene matches: 5. The CDR3 has 16 residues.

The chain couples TRBV19 to TRBJ1-3, with a tentative D call TRBD1 (6 bases). The germline V gene encodes CDR1 LNHDA and CDR2 SQIVND (reference sequence). The CDR3 totals 13 residues. With 6 bases removed from V and 2 bases from J, the gap between germline ends came to 8 bases. In DNA form, the CDR3 reads TGTGCCAGTAGAGGGACACCTGGAAACACCATATATTTT. This encodes CASRGTPGNTIYF.

The chain joins TRBV5-6 to TRBJ2-7; 9 nucleotides align to TRBD2. V shed 4 bases and J 0 bases; nucleotides not matched to a gene: 8. CDR1 is SGHDT, CDR2 YYEEEE, per germline. This CDR3 contains 16 residues. CDR3 sequence (DNA): TGTGCCAGCAGCAGCGGACTAGCGCTTTACTCCTACGAGCAGTACTTC. Its protein is CASSSGLALYSYEQYF.

V and J are TRBV27 and TRBJ2-7; no firm D call. V gave up 3 bases and J gave up 3 bases, with 9 bases separating them. This CDR3 region has 13 residues. In germline, CDR1 is MNHEY, CDR2 SMNVEV (reference sequence). This CDR3 reads CASSFGRSYEQYF. The CDR3 DNA sequence: TGTGCCAGCAGTTTTGGGCGTAGCTACGAGCAGTACTTC.

The chain couples TRBV5-1 to TRBJ1-3, with 9 bases lining up with TRBD1. Looked up from germline, CDR1 is SGHRS and CDR2 is YFSETQ. There are 15 residues in the CDR3. The J segment lost 3 bases and the V segment lost 3 bases, leaving 4 bases of the junction unmatched. CDR3 DNA sequence: TGCGCCAGCAGCTCGGACAGGGGAGGTGGAAACACCATATATTTT. Residues: CASSSDRGGGNTIYF.